Sequencing of this T cell receptor (beta chain) was carried out in a study of T cells after yellow fever vaccination. Whole-study context: Preparation used SMART-Seq v4 Ultra Low Input for the low-cell-number fractions.

The CDR3 spans 14 residues. Trimming cost V 4 bases and J 5 bases, with 12 bases left between them. Germline values: CDR1 MNHEY, CDR2 SMNVEV (reference sequence). From the 5' RACE reads, TCRdb called clonotypes with MiXCR, one entry per CDR3 protein. The data contain a few hundred thousand distinct CDR3 sequences, almost 4% of them singletons. The J gene is TRBJ1-5, the V gene TRBV27; TRBD1 might be the D (6 bases). Sequences were derived from PBMCs, sampled 5 days after the yellow fever booster vaccination. This clonotype was sampled from a man aged 18 to 29 who received the YFV17D yellow fever vaccine. The CDR3 coding sequence is TGTGCCAGCAGTTCGACAGGACCCTATCAGCCCCAGCATTTT. This encodes CASSSTGPYQPQHF.